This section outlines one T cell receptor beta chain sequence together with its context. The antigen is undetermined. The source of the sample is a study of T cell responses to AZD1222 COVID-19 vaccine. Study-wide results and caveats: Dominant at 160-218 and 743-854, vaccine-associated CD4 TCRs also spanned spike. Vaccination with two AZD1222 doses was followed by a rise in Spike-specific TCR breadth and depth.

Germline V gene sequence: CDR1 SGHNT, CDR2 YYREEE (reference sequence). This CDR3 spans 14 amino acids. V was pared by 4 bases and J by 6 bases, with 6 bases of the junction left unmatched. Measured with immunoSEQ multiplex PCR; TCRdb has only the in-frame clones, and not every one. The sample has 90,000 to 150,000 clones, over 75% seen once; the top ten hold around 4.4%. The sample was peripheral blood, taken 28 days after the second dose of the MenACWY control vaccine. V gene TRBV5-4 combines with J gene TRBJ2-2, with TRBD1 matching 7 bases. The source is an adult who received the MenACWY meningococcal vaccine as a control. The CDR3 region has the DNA TGTGCCAGCAGCGAGACAGGGCGGGCCGGGGAGCTGTTTTTT. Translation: CASSETGRAGELFF.